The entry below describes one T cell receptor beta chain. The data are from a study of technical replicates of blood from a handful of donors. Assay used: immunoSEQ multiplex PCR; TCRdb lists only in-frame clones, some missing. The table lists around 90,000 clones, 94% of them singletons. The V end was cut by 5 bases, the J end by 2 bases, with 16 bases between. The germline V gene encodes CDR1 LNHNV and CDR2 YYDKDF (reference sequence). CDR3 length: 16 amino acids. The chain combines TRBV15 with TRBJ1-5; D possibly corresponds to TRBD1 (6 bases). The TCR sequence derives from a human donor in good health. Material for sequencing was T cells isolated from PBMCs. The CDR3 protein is CATSPRMSGGNQPQHF. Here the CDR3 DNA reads TGTGCCACCAGCCCACGCATGTCAGGGGGCAATCAGCCCCAGCATTTT. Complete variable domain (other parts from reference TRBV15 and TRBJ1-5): DAMVIQNPRYQVTQFGKPVTLSCSQTLNHNVMYWYQQKSSQAPKLLFHYYDKDFNNEADTPDNFQSRRPNTSFCFLDIRSPGLGDTAMYLCATSPRMSGGNQPQHFGDGTRLSIL.